A selection of T cell receptor beta chains follows, all from one sample in a study. Via MiXCR, TCRdb re-called the 5' RACE reads, giving one row per CDR3 protein. The sample lists approximately 60,000 distinct CDR3 sequences; under 25% were seen once. Material: tumor-infiltrating Tregs sorted from the breast tumor. The receptors were gathered from a female donor with breast cancer. CDR3s include the opening cysteine and the closing phenylalanine or tryptophan. The order of the fields is D gene, V gene, J gene, clone size, CDR3 protein, CDR3 DNA. A D gene is named only where the DNA matches it firmly. Not every row has a clone size; where given, it reads once, few, many or a size class.

d_call: -
v_call: TRBV12-3/TRBV12-4
j_call: TRBJ1-4
clone_size: -
cdr3_aa: CASSFVTGTNEKLFF
cdr3_nt: TGTGCCAGCAGTTTTGTCACAGGAACTAATGAAAAACTGTTTTTT

d_call: -
v_call: TRBV4-2
j_call: TRBJ1-4
clone_size: -
cdr3_aa: CASSQGARENEKLFF
cdr3_nt: TGTGCCAGCAGCCAAGGAGCCAGGGAGAATGAAAAACTGTTTTTT

d_call: TRBD2
v_call: TRBV7-2
j_call: TRBJ2-1
clone_size: many
cdr3_aa: CASSFSGSHGNEQFF
cdr3_nt: TGTGCCAGCAGCTTTAGCGGGAGTCACGGAAATGAGCAGTTCTTC

d_call: -
v_call: TRBV21-1
j_call: TRBJ1-6
clone_size: -
cdr3_aa: CASSKDRGRAPCYNSPLHF
cdr3_nt: TGTGCCAGCAGCAAGGACAGGGGGCGCGCTCCTTGTTATAATTCACCCCTCCACTTT

d_call: -
v_call: TRBV2
j_call: TRBJ2-1
clone_size: -
cdr3_aa: CASSAQGTVGEQFF
cdr3_nt: TGTGCCAGCAGTGCCCAGGGGACGGTCGGTGAGCAGTTCTTC

d_call: -
v_call: TRBV5-1
j_call: TRBJ1-3
clone_size: few
cdr3_aa: CASSPPDSVDTIYF
cdr3_nt: TGCGCCAGCAGCCCCCCCGACTCCGTGGACACCATATATTTT

d_call: TRBD1
v_call: TRBV7-3
j_call: TRBJ2-1
clone_size: many
cdr3_aa: CASSYDRANEQFF
cdr3_nt: TGTGCCAGCAGCTATGACAGGGCCAATGAGCAGTTCTTC

d_call: -
v_call: TRBV7-2
j_call: TRBJ2-3
clone_size: few
cdr3_aa: CASSPLGGSGTDTQYF
cdr3_nt: TGTGCCAGCAGCCCCTTAGGAGGGAGTGGGACAGATACGCAGTATTTT

d_call: -
v_call: TRBV4-3
j_call: TRBJ2-7
clone_size: -
cdr3_aa: CASSLQAGADYEQYF
cdr3_nt: TGCGCCAGCAGCCTCCAGGCTGGGGCCGACTACGAGCAGTACTTC

d_call: -
v_call: TRBV7-9
j_call: TRBJ1-2
clone_size: -
cdr3_aa: CASSSKDLYGYTF
cdr3_nt: TGTGCCAGCAGCTCGAAAGATCTTTATGGCTACACCTTC

d_call: TRBD1
v_call: TRBV5-1
j_call: TRBJ2-2
clone_size: few
cdr3_aa: CASSLEQGAVGELFF
cdr3_nt: TGCGCCAGCAGCTTGGAACAGGGGGCTGTCGGGGAGCTGTTTTTT

d_call: -
v_call: TRBV4-1
j_call: TRBJ2-7
clone_size: -
cdr3_aa: CASSQDWGARDYEQYF
cdr3_nt: TGCGCCAGCAGCCAAGACTGGGGGGCACGGGACTACGAGCAGTACTTC

d_call: -
v_call: TRBV11-2
j_call: TRBJ1-2
clone_size: few
cdr3_aa: CASCLGAGGGYTF
cdr3_nt: TGTGCCAGCTGCTTAGGTGCGGGCGGCGGCTACACCTTC

d_call: -
v_call: TRBV4-1
j_call: TRBJ1-3
clone_size: many
cdr3_aa: CASSQLGWTGNTIYF
cdr3_nt: TGCGCCAGCAGCCAACTTGGGTGGACTGGAAACACCATATATTTT

d_call: -
v_call: TRBV29-1
j_call: TRBJ2-1
clone_size: -
cdr3_aa: CSVDQGYEQFF
cdr3_nt: TGCAGCGTTGACCAGGGCTATGAGCAGTTCTTC

d_call: -
v_call: TRBV5-6
j_call: TRBJ1-2
clone_size: -
cdr3_aa: CASSWGGQGPYGYTF
cdr3_nt: TGTGCCAGCAGCTGGGGGGGGCAGGGCCCCTATGGCTACACCTTC

d_call: -
v_call: TRBV7-3
j_call: TRBJ2-7
clone_size: many
cdr3_aa: CASSLSRGEQYF
cdr3_nt: TGTGCCAGCAGCTTATCCAGGGGCGAGCAGTACTTC

d_call: -
v_call: TRBV27
j_call: TRBJ1-2
clone_size: few
cdr3_aa: CASAGATNYGYTF
cdr3_nt: TGTGCCTCCGCCGGAGCGACTAACTATGGCTACACCTTC

d_call: -
v_call: TRBV6-1
j_call: TRBJ2-3
clone_size: -
cdr3_aa: CASSRHRTGTDTQYF
cdr3_nt: TGTGCCAGCAGCCGACACCGGACAGGCACAGATACGCAGTATTTT

d_call: TRBD1
v_call: TRBV20-1
j_call: TRBJ1-6
clone_size: -
cdr3_aa: CSARDRGQGLDNSPLHF
cdr3_nt: TGCAGTGCTAGAGATAGGGGACAGGGGTTAGATAATTCACCCCTCCACTTT

d_call: -
v_call: TRBV28
j_call: TRBJ1-5
clone_size: medium-sized
cdr3_aa: CASRGGAAGNQPQHF
cdr3_nt: TGTGCCAGCCGCGGCGGGGCCGCGGGCAATCAGCCCCAGCATTTT

d_call: -
v_call: TRBV7-9
j_call: TRBJ2-1
clone_size: -
cdr3_aa: CASSIRDPIGDEQFF
cdr3_nt: TGTGCCAGCAGCATCCGGGACCCAATCGGGGATGAGCAGTTCTTC

d_call: -
v_call: TRBV7-8
j_call: TRBJ2-2
clone_size: many
cdr3_aa: CASSPHTGELFF
cdr3_nt: TGTGCCAGCAGCCCGCACACCGGGGAGCTGTTTTTT

d_call: TRBD1
v_call: TRBV5-1
j_call: TRBJ2-5
clone_size: many
cdr3_aa: CASSLGQGRETQYF
cdr3_nt: TGCGCCAGCAGTTTAGGACAGGGGAGAGAGACCCAGTACTTC

d_call: -
v_call: TRBV15
j_call: TRBJ1-4
clone_size: -
cdr3_aa: CATSRARVEKLFF
cdr3_nt: TGTGCCACCAGCAGAGCACGGGTTGAAAAACTGTTTTTT

d_call: -
v_call: TRBV11-2
j_call: TRBJ1-2
clone_size: few
cdr3_aa: CASSSLSNYGYTF
cdr3_nt: TGTGCCAGCAGCTCTCTATCTAACTATGGCTACACCTTC

d_call: TRBD1
v_call: TRBV27
j_call: TRBJ2-1
clone_size: many
cdr3_aa: CASSRLRDRSSYNEQFF
cdr3_nt: TGTGCCAGCAGTAGACTTAGGGACAGGAGCTCCTACAATGAGCAGTTCTTC

d_call: -
v_call: TRBV6-2/TRBV6-3
j_call: TRBJ2-5
clone_size: -
cdr3_aa: CASRIDETQYF
cdr3_nt: TGTGCCAGCAGGATTGACGAGACCCAGTACTTC

d_call: TRBD1
v_call: TRBV5-1
j_call: TRBJ1-4
clone_size: -
cdr3_aa: CASNRGDNEKLFF
cdr3_nt: TGCGCCAGCAACAGGGGGGATAATGAAAAACTGTTTTTT

d_call: -
v_call: TRBV19
j_call: TRBJ2-3
clone_size: -
cdr3_aa: CASSITGNRAKDTQYF
cdr3_nt: TGTGCCAGTAGTATAACGGGGAACAGGGCGAAAGATACGCAGTATTTT

d_call: TRBD1
v_call: TRBV20-1
j_call: TRBJ2-7
clone_size: -
cdr3_aa: CSASRTGVISEQYF
cdr3_nt: TGCAGTGCTTCGAGGACAGGGGTAATTAGCGAGCAGTACTTC

d_call: -
v_call: TRBV11-1
j_call: TRBJ1-5
clone_size: -
cdr3_aa: CASSQSLDQPQHF
cdr3_nt: TGTGCCAGCAGCCAAAGTCTTGATCAGCCCCAGCATTTT

d_call: TRBD1
v_call: TRBV28
j_call: TRBJ1-4
clone_size: few
cdr3_aa: CASADRGITNEKLFF
cdr3_nt: TGTGCCAGCGCAGACAGGGGCATAACTAATGAAAAACTGTTTTTT

d_call: -
v_call: TRBV7-9
j_call: TRBJ2-7
clone_size: -
cdr3_aa: CASSLAQPPHEQYF
cdr3_nt: TGTGCCAGCAGCTTAGCGCAACCTCCCCACGAGCAGTACTTC

d_call: -
v_call: TRBV15
j_call: TRBJ2-1
clone_size: -
cdr3_aa: CATRGSYNEQFF
cdr3_nt: TGTGCCACCAGGGGCTCCTACAATGAGCAGTTCTTC

d_call: TRBD2
v_call: TRBV5-1
j_call: TRBJ2-7
clone_size: few
cdr3_aa: CASSPSSGRIYEQYF
cdr3_nt: TGCGCCAGCAGCCCTTCGAGCGGGAGGATCTACGAGCAGTACTTC

d_call: -
v_call: TRBV15
j_call: TRBJ1-2
clone_size: many
cdr3_aa: CATSSSATVRSYTF
cdr3_nt: TGTGCCACCAGCTCCAGTGCGACGGTCCGGAGCTACACCTTC

d_call: TRBD1
v_call: TRBV9
j_call: TRBJ1-1
clone_size: -
cdr3_aa: CASSVGTGVGNTEAFF
cdr3_nt: TGTGCCAGCAGCGTAGGCACAGGGGTCGGAAACACTGAAGCTTTCTTT

d_call: TRBD2
v_call: TRBV20-1
j_call: TRBJ2-3
clone_size: -
cdr3_aa: CSARDYNPGGPDTQYF
cdr3_nt: TGCAGTGCTAGAGATTATAATCCGGGAGGGCCAGATACGCAGTATTTT

d_call: -
v_call: TRBV6-5
j_call: TRBJ1-1
clone_size: -
cdr3_aa: CASSYGIGDTEAFF
cdr3_nt: TGTGCCAGCAGTTACGGGATTGGGGACACTGAAGCTTTCTTT